The 30 T cell receptor beta chains listed next were all sequenced from one sample in a study of vaccination effects on CD4 cells after COVID-19. Assay used: immunoSEQ multiplex PCR; TCRdb lists only in-frame clones, some missing. The sample lists about 15,000 clones; 65% to 80% were seen once. Ahead of sequencing, the ViraFEST assay grew antigen-specific CD4+ T cells using viral peptide pools. Having been cultured for 10 days, the cells underwent CD4+ T cell isolation. The infection with SARS-CoV-2 (confirmed by PCR) occurred in this person between March and December 2020. Two doses of BNT162b2 or mRNA-1273 vaccine were administered to participants. These receptors' antigens are unknown. Sequencing used CD4+ T cells from PBMCs cultured with HCoV-NL63 spike peptides, obtained after COVID-19 vaccination. These receptors were collected from a human donor who had a prior SARS-CoV-2 infection.

The table lists this clone with a few counts. The J gene is TRBJ2-2, the V gene TRBV9; D remains unclear. CDR1 is SGDLS, CDR2 YYNGEE, per germline. There are 14 residues in the CDR3. V was clipped by 2 bases and J by 6 bases, with 11 bases between them. The CDR3 loop reads CASSVIGEPGELFF. Written as DNA, the CDR3 is TGTGCCAGCAGCGTCATAGGAGAACCCGGGGAGCTGTTTTTT.

V is TRBV5-4 and J is TRBJ2-3, with D unclear. The CDR3 extends over 12 amino acids. Trimming took off 3 bases at V and 2 bases at J, with 4 bases between the two ends. Per the germline V gene, CDR1 is SGHNT and CDR2 is YYREEE (reference sequence). CDR3 residues: CASSSPTDTQYF. In DNA, the CDR3 is TGTGCCAGCAGCTCCCCCACAGATACGCAGTATTTT.

V and J are TRBV7-2 and TRBJ2-7, with 8 positions matching TRBD2. The CDR3 loop spans 15 amino acids. V dropped 5 bases and J dropped 0; count of bases not matched to a gene: 6. Germline assignment: CDR1 SGHTA and CDR2 FQGNSA. CDR3 residues: CASSRGSGSSYEQYF. The CDR3 bases are TGTGCCAGCAGCCGGGGGAGCGGGAGCTCCTACGAGCAGTACTTC.

The chain recombines TRBV7-9 with TRBJ2-1; a possible D gene is TRBD2 (6 bases). Germline V gives CDR1 SEHNR, CDR2 FQNEAQ (reference sequence). The CDR3 is made up of 13 amino acids. The V end was cut by 5 bases, the J end by 4 bases, with 9 bases between. The chain's CDR3 is CASSLRGYNEQFF. DNA of the CDR3: TGTGCCAGCAGCCTGCGGGGATACAATGAGCAGTTCTTC. Using reference TRBV7-9 and TRBJ2-1 for the parts outside the CDR3, the full variable domain is DTGVSQNPRHKITKRGQNVTFRCDPISEHNRLYWYRQTLGQGPEFLTYFQNEAQLEKSRLLSDRFSAERPKGSFSTLEIQRTEQGDSAMYLCASSLRGYNEQFFGPGTRLTVL.

This clone has just a few counts. The rearrangement uses TRBV9 and TRBJ2-3; either TRBD1 or TRBD2 may supply D (6 bases each). Germline V gives CDR1 SGDLS, CDR2 YYNGEE. With 2 bases removed from V and 0 bases from J, the gap between germline ends came to 19 bases. This CDR3 contains 18 residues. Here the CDR3 reads CASSVGGPTETSTDTQYF. The CDR3, as DNA: TGTGCCAGCAGCGTCGGGGGCCCAACGGAAACTAGCACAGATACGCAGTATTTT.

The chain links TRBV9 to TRBJ2-7; D is perhaps TRBD2 (7 bases). V dropped 5 bases and J dropped 3 bases, with 18 bases sitting between them. The germline V gene has CDR1 SGDLS and CDR2 YYNGEE. CDR3 size: 15 residues. CDR3 in amino acids: CASSEGGGSLYEQYF. As DNA, the CDR3 is TGTGCCAGCAGTGAAGGGGGGGGGTCCCTCTACGAGCAGTACTTC. Looking up the rest from reference TRBV9 and TRBJ2-7 gives the full variable domain: DSGVTQTPKHLITATGQRVTLRCSPRSGDLSVYWYQQSLDQGLQFLIQYYNGEERAKGNILERFSAQQFPDLHSELNLSSLELGDSALYFCASSEGGGSLYEQYFGPGTRLTVT.

The rearrangement links TRBV5-4 to TRBJ2-5; D might be TRBD2 (5 bases). Germline CDR1 is SGHNT and CDR2 is YYREEE (reference sequence). The CDR3 sequence is 14 residues long. V lost 1 base and J 5 bases, leaving 12 bases between the germline ends. CDR3 nucleotide sequence: TGTGCCAGCAGCTTGCGAGAGCGGCGCGAGACCCAGTACTTC. This sequence encodes CASSLRERRETQYF.

This chain links TRBV2 with TRBJ2-7; 8 bases agree with TRBD1. CDR1 is SNHLY and CDR2 is FYNNEI in the germline V gene. V was clipped by 2 bases and J by 2 bases; unmatched bases: 2. This CDR3 has 14 residues. CDR3 sequence reads: CASSESRGPYEQYF. The CDR3 coding sequence is TGTGCCAGCAGTGAATCCAGGGGGCCCTACGAGCAGTACTTC. The full variable domain, in which reference TRBV2 and TRBJ2-7 provide the parts outside the CDR3, is EPEVTQTPSHQVTQMGQEVILRCVPISNHLYFYWYRQILGQKVEFLVSFYNNEISEKSEIFDDQFSVERPDGSNFTLKIRSTKLEDSAMYFCASSESRGPYEQYFGPGTRLTVT.

This clone was recorded only once. V and J are TRBV6-6 and TRBJ1-2; D is ambiguous. The germline V gene has CDR1 MNHNY and CDR2 SVGAGI (reference sequence). Trimming took off 0 bases at V and 8 bases at J, with 7 bases between the two ends. The CDR3 consists of 12 residues. Here the CDR3 reads CASSYSTEGYTF. The DNA for the CDR3 is TGTGCCAGCAGTTACTCTACAGAAGGCTACACCTTC.

The chain couples TRBV2 to TRBJ1-1; 7 nucleotides agree with TRBD1. Germline lookup yields CDR1 SNHLY and CDR2 FYNNEI. The CDR3 contains 12 residues. J was trimmed by 10 bases and V by 4 bases; bases with no gene match: 6. The CDR3 nucleotides are TGTGCCAGCAGTGGACAGGGCTCATCAGCTTTCTTT. This codes for CASSGQGSSAFF. Variable domain in full (rest from reference TRBV2 and TRBJ1-1): EPEVTQTPSHQVTQMGQEVILRCVPISNHLYFYWYRQILGQKVEFLVSFYNNEISEKSEIFDDQFSVERPDGSNFTLKIRSTKLEDSAMYFCASSGQGSSAFFGQGTRLTVV.

This clone appeared a single time. This rearrangement joins TRBV25-1 to TRBJ2-3, with 8 positions matching TRBD2. With V trimmed by 2 bases and J by 2 bases, 12 bases remained unmatched. The CDR3 has 18 residues. The V gene's germline CDR1 is MGHDK and CDR2 SYGVNS. CDR3 residues: CASSEPAGRDTHTDTQYF. The DNA of the CDR3 is TGTGCCAGCAGTGAACCAGCCGGGAGGGACACTCACACAGATACGCAGTATTTT. Variable domain in full (rest from reference TRBV25-1 and TRBJ2-3): EADIYQTPRYLVIGTGKKITLECSQTMGHDKMYWYQQDPGMELHLIHYSYGVNSTEKGDLSSESTVSRIRTEHFPLTLESARPSHTSQYLCASSEPAGRDTHTDTQYFGPGTRLTVL.

This clone has a handful of counts. The chain employs TRBV5-1 and TRBJ2-3; TRBD1 matches 9 bases. J was trimmed by 4 bases and V by 4 bases; bases with no gene match: 4. Germline assignment: CDR1 SGHRS and CDR2 YFSETQ. The CDR3 runs to 14 residues. CDR3 sequence: CASSQTGGADTQYF. The CDR3, as DNA: TGCGCCAGCAGCCAAACAGGGGGCGCAGATACGCAGTATTTT.

This sequence joins TRBV5-1 and TRBJ2-5; no clear D. Germline V gene lookup returns CDR1 SGHRS and CDR2 YFSETQ. This CDR3 is built from 13 residues. V was trimmed by 2 bases and J by 1 base, leaving 6 bases between them. This CDR3 reads CASSFNTQETQYF. The CDR3 region has the DNA TGCGCCAGCAGCTTCAACACCCAAGAGACCCAGTACTTC.

The chain uses TRBV3-1 (or the pseudogene TRBV3-2) and TRBJ1-4; D is perhaps TRBD1 (6 bases). CDR1 is LGHDT, CDR2 YNNKEL, per germline (reference sequence). Trimming took 4 bases from V and 2 from J, leaving 11 bases between them. The CDR3 is 15 residues long. The CDR3, as DNA: TGTGCCAGCAGCCTAAGAGGGGGGACTAATGAAAAACTGTTTTTT. Translating gives CASSLRGGTNEKLFF.

The V gene is TRBV7-2, the J gene TRBJ2-3; D remains unclear. CDR1 SGHTA and CDR2 FQGNSA come from the germline V gene. The V gene lost 5 bases and the J gene lost 1 base, with 10 bases spanning the gap. CDR3 size: 14 residues. The CDR3 loop is CASSLTHGTDTQYF. The CDR3 DNA follows: TGTGCCAGCAGCCTAACTCACGGCACAGATACGCAGTATTTT.

V and J are TRBV6-2 or TRBV6-3 and TRBJ2-7, with 13 bases identical to TRBD2. CDR3 length equals 18 residues. CDR1 is MNHEY, CDR2 SVGEGT, per germline. The J segment lost 0 bases and the V segment lost 4 bases, leaving 9 bases of the junction unmatched. The CDR3 loop reads CASSFQGLAGVPSYEQYF. The DNA of the CDR3 is TGTGCCAGCAGTTTTCAAGGACTAGCGGGAGTTCCCTCCTACGAGCAGTACTTC.

The V call is TRBV2, the J call TRBJ1-1; 8 nucleotides line up with TRBD1. V was pared by 7 bases and J by 4 bases, with 8 bases of the junction left unmatched. CDR3 length: 14 amino acids. Germline CDR1 SNHLY, CDR2 FYNNEI. The CDR3 sequence: CASTVLTGGTEAFF. The CDR3 DNA sequence: TGTGCCAGCACCGTACTTACAGGGGGCACTGAAGCTTTCTTT.

This rearrangement joins TRBV9 to TRBJ1-6; D is undetermined. Germline V gene lookup returns CDR1 SGDLS and CDR2 YYNGEE. Trimming shortened V by 0 bases and J by 8 bases, and 9 bases separated the two germline ends. The CDR3 is 14 residues long. CDR3 in amino acids: CASSVGGWDSPLHF. The CDR3 DNA reads TGTGCCAGCAGCGTAGGGGGATGGGATTCACCCCTCCACTTT.

This chain uses TRBV27 with TRBJ2-1; tentative D call: TRBD2 (6 bases). CDR3 length: 15 amino acids. Trimming stripped 2 bases from V and 0 bases from J, with 8 bases between. Looked up from germline, CDR1 is MNHEY and CDR2 is SMNVEV (reference sequence). The CDR3 sequence: CASSLRRDSYNEQFF. For the CDR3, the DNA is TGTGCCAGCAGTTTAAGGCGGGACTCCTACAATGAGCAGTTCTTC.

For the CDR3, the DNA is TGTGCCAGCAGCAGGGGCTCTCCGACAGGGCGAAGCTACGAGCAGTACTTC. The encoded protein is CASSRGSPTGRSYEQYF. V usage is TRBV21-1 and J usage is TRBJ2-7; whether TRBD1, the table's D call, matches the DNA was not checked. TRBV21-1 is recorded as a pseudogene. This CDR3 has 17 residues.

The gene calls are TRBV12-5 and TRBJ2-7; no definite D call. The germline V gene encodes CDR1 LGHNT and CDR2 FRNRAP. V lost 0 bases to trimming and J lost 3 bases, with 15 bases between them. CDR3 size: 16 residues. The CDR3 reads CASGLVLSQDFYEQYF. The DNA for the CDR3 is TGTGCTAGTGGTTTGGTACTCTCCCAGGATTTCTACGAGCAGTACTTC.

This clone was found once. This chain joins TRBV7-8 and TRBJ2-3; 7 bases match TRBD2. Trimming at V came to 7 bases and at J to 4 bases, leaving 8 bases not matched to a gene. The CDR3 consists of 14 residues. The germline V gene has CDR1 SGHVS and CDR2 FQNEAQ. The CDR3 spells CASIPGGSPDTQYF. The CDR3 region has the DNA TGTGCCAGCATCCCGGGCGGGAGTCCAGATACGCAGTATTTT.

The CDR3 sequence: CASSQEIVAGGGNQPQHF. CDR3 DNA: TGTGCCAGCAGCCAAGAGATTGTAGCTGGAGGGGGCAATCAGCCCCAGCATTTT. The chain uses TRBV3-1 (or the pseudogene TRBV3-2) and TRBJ1-5, with D perhaps matching TRBD1 (5 bases). CDR3 length equals 18 residues. The germline V and J ends were trimmed by 0 bases and 2 bases, with 17 bases remaining between them. Germline CDR1 is LGHDT and CDR2 is YNNKEL (reference sequence).

The chain joins TRBV5-1 to TRBJ1-5; weak D call: TRBD1 (5 bases). With 0 bases removed from V and 6 bases from J, the gap between germline ends came to 16 bases. Germline lookup yields CDR1 SGHRS and CDR2 YFSETQ. The CDR3 consists of 16 residues. The DNA of the CDR3 is TGCGCCAGCAGCTTGGGGGACCGCGGCGGGGGTCAGCCCCAGCATTTT. As protein: CASSLGDRGGGQPQHF.

This clone has more than one count but fewer than ten. This chain connects TRBV4-2 to TRBJ1-2; unclear D gene. Germline V gene lookup returns CDR1 LGHNA and CDR2 YNFKEQ. This CDR3 comprises 13 residues. V shed 4 bases and J shed 6 bases, with 12 bases lying between them. Here the CDR3 reads CASSLAGSDGYTF. The DNA for the CDR3 is TGTGCCAGCAGCCTAGCGGGGTCGGATGGCTACACCTTC.

The V call is TRBV24-1, the J call TRBJ1-2, with D possibly TRBD1 on 5 matching bases. Germline loops: CDR1 KGHDR, CDR2 SFDVKD. The CDR3 covers 13 residues. V lost 5 bases to trimming and J lost 7 bases, with 13 bases between them. CDR3 region: CATSAWGGAGYTF. CDR3 DNA: TGTGCCACCAGTGCCTGGGGGGGAGCTGGCTACACCTTC.

The chain recombines TRBV6-6 with TRBJ2-3; D gene unclear. There are 14 residues in the CDR3. The V and J ends lost 2 bases and 0 bases respectively, with 6 bases between them. Per germline, CDR1 MNHNY and CDR2 SVGAGI (reference sequence). Here the CDR3 reads CASSYAASTDTQYF. Here the CDR3 DNA reads TGTGCCAGCAGTTACGCTGCTAGCACAGATACGCAGTATTTT.

The chain carries TRBV2 and TRBJ1-5; D remains unclear. This CDR3 contains 11 residues. Germline V gene lookup returns CDR1 SNHLY and CDR2 FYNNEI. Trimming left V 5 bases short and J 6 bases short, with 5 bases between. CDR3 sequence (DNA): TGTGCCAGCAGTTTCAGTCAGCCCCAGCATTTT. It is translated as CASSFSQPQHF.

A few counts support this clone. The rearrangement uses TRBV11-3 and TRBJ2-5, with D perhaps matching TRBD1 or TRBD2 (5 bases each). V was trimmed by 5 bases and J by 1 base, leaving 20 bases between them. The CDR3 totals 17 residues. The germline V gene encodes CDR1 SGHNT and CDR2 YENEEA. The CDR3 sequence is CASSKTWGVGVQETQYF. The CDR3 DNA follows: TGTGCCAGCAGCAAAACATGGGGAGTGGGGGTCCAAGAGACCCAGTACTTC.

The gene calls are TRBV7-2 and TRBJ1-1; D remains unclear. The germline CDR1 and CDR2 sequences are SGHTA and FQGNSA. Trimming shortened V by 3 bases and J by 5 bases, and 16 bases separated the two germline ends. This CDR3 contains 15 residues. CDR3 DNA: TGTGCCAGCAGCTTGTTTTTCAATGGGGAGACTGAAGCTTTCTTT. Translating it yields CASSLFFNGETEAFF.